The T cell receptor (beta chain) described here comes from a study of blood T cell repertoires in COVID-19 (dated by TCRdb to about 2020). Context from the whole study: Collaborator samples came from the United States, Italy and Spain and covered acute and convalescent phases of COVID-19. Deeply sampled blood TCRbeta repertoires from subjects exposed to, actively infected with, or recovered from COVID-19 were included in the dataset. The material from the prospective study consisted of cDNA or gDNA derived from T cells, B-cell-depleted T cells, or PBMCs. Where available, HLA class I and class II types were obtained from metadata supplied by the sample provider rather than from assay-based typing. A de-identified subject ID, COVID-19 status, age in years and sex were almost always included in the sample metadata. The repertoires were made available in a free public database intended to serve as a resource for research on the immune response to SARS-CoV-2. The samples were drawn from two sources: the first 160 participants of the ongoing ImmuneRACE study, and approximately 1,300 subjects contributed by 6 global collaborators.

General conclusions and limits of the study: The quantity of clinical and demographic metadata differed by source and by participant and was supplied without curation.

Points on this clone: It lacks a known antigen. No quality values exist for individual bases; no much larger clone is one base distant.

The CDR3 spans 15 residues, from the cysteine through the phenylalanine. CDR3 DNA only is kept here, 45 bases in frame from base 1. V lost 5 bases and J lost 4 bases, and the count of bases not matched to a germline gene is 9. CDR1 and CDR2 (KGHSH, LQKENI) derive from the germline V gene. A second Seattle source provided samples from volunteer blood donors who had recovered from COVID-19. Collaborating institutions collected whole blood in K2EDTA tubes following their own protocols. Collaborator samples were shipped for TCRbeta analysis as frozen whole blood, isolated PBMCs, or DNA extracted from either sample type. The immunoSEQ Assay, a bias-controlled multiplex PCR, was used to amplify TCRbeta CDR3 regions from genomic DNA. As for the original processing: Nucleated cell counts per sample were estimated from amplification of reference gene primers within the assay. To quantify the absolute abundance of each unique TCRbeta CDR3 rearrangement, sequence reads were collapsed and filtered. For each sample, productive Simpson clonality was calculated by taking the square root of Simpson's diversity index across productive rearrangements. The immuneACCESS repertoire file appears here via TCRdb, limited to in-frame rearrangements. These files lack a portion of the clones; in checked studies, under half of the deficit traces to unresolved V genes, and the cause of the others is not known. The V and J calls and the clone size are those of that table, but D and trimming were determined from the DNA. The sample profile shows nearly 300,000 clones; 70% to 90% of them were found once. The ten largest account for roughly 6.9% of the sample.

The clonotype originates from a woman under 40 who had recovered from COVID-19. Sequenced input: peripheral blood. The V gene is TRBV18 and the J gene is TRBJ1-1; a stretch of 8 junction bases matches TRBD1. In nucleotide form, the sequence is TGTGCCAGCTCAGCCATCGACAGGGGCGGCACTGAAGCTTTCTTT. It translates as CASSAIDRGGTEAFF.